Each of the 27 T cell receptor beta chains below was sequenced from the same sample in a study of T cell changes during pregnancy in multiple sclerosis. TCRdb's table, derived via immunoSEQ multiplex PCR, lists solely in-frame clones and lacks some. Here the sample spans 15,000 to 18,000 clones, approximately 83% being singletons. The sample in question was CD8+ T cells from peripheral blood mononuclear cells, obtained after pregnancy. The origin of the receptors is a female donor in good health, enrolled as a control in a pregnancy study.

V and J are TRBV6-4 and TRBJ1-1; D is ambiguous. Germline V gene data show CDR1 as MRHNA and CDR2 as SNTAGT. V was pared by 2 bases and J by 4 bases, with 8 bases between. The CDR3 has 13 residues. The CDR3 spells CASSDGRGTEAFF. The CDR3 bases are TGTGCCAGCAGTGACGGTAGAGGCACTGAAGCTTTCTTT.

This rearrangement joins TRBV4-1 to TRBJ2-7, with D perhaps matching TRBD2 (6 bases). The V and J ends lost 5 bases and 2 bases respectively, with 13 bases between them. Per the germline V gene, CDR1 is MGHRA and CDR2 is YSYEKL. The CDR3 covers 14 residues. CDR3 DNA: TGCGCCAGCAGCGTGAATAGCGGAGCCTACGAGCAGTACTTC. This codes for CASSVNSGAYEQYF.

The chain is built from TRBV15 and TRBJ2-3; D remains ambiguous. V was pared by 0 bases and J by 6 bases, with 10 bases between. CDR1 is LNHNV and CDR2 is YYDKDF in the germline V gene (reference sequence). CDR3 size: 14 residues. The CDR3 sequence is CATSRESQADTQYF. The CDR3 coding sequence is TGTGCCACCAGCAGAGAGTCACAAGCGGATACGCAGTATTTT.

This clone has only a few counts. The chain links TRBV9 to TRBJ2-7; 7 bases match TRBD1. J lost 6 bases, V lost 4 bases, and 16 bases had no gene match. Germline-derived CDR1 and CDR2 are SGDLS and YYNGEE. The CDR3 spans 16 residues. CDR3: CASSLGDRGLQSEQYF. In nucleotides, the CDR3 is TGTGCCAGCAGCTTAGGGGACAGAGGGCTACAAAGCGAGCAGTACTTC.

This chain joins TRBV9 and TRBJ1-2, with 12 positions matching TRBD1. The V gene's germline CDR1 is SGDLS and CDR2 YYNGEE. J was trimmed by 7 bases and V by 3 bases; bases with no gene match: 4. This CDR3 has 14 residues. Here the CDR3 reads CASSEGQGAGGYTF. For the CDR3, the DNA is TGTGCCAGCAGCGAGGGACAGGGGGCTGGTGGCTACACCTTC.

J is TRBJ2-4 and V is TRBV9; no clear D gene. In germline, CDR1 is SGDLS, CDR2 YYNGEE. The CDR3 is 14 amino acids. Trimming took off 4 bases at V and 0 bases at J, with 8 bases between the two ends. The CDR3 DNA reads as TGTGCCAGCAGCCCAGACTTAGCCAAAAACATTCAGTACTTC. This codes for CASSPDLAKNIQYF. The full variable domain, its missing parts supplied by reference TRBV9 and TRBJ2-4, is DSGVTQTPKHLITATGQRVTLRCSPRSGDLSVYWYQQSLDQGLQFLIQYYNGEERAKGNILERFSAQQFPDLHSELNLSSLELGDSALYFCASSPDLAKNIQYFGAGTRLSVL.

The chain uses TRBV6-6 and TRBJ2-3; tentatively, D is TRBD2 (7 bases). Deletions cut 6 bases from V and 6 bases from J, with 19 bases between. This CDR3 is built from 15 residues. Germline assignment: CDR1 MNHNY and CDR2 SVGAGI (reference sequence). Here the CDR3 reads CASSPRGGPRDTQYF. DNA for the CDR3: TGTGCCAGCAGCCCGAGGGGGGGGCCGCGGGATACGCAGTATTTT.

This sequence joins TRBV4-2 and TRBJ2-1, with 7 bases aligning to TRBD1. The CDR3 extends over 14 amino acids. Per germline, CDR1 LGHNA and CDR2 YNFKEQ. V dropped 4 bases and J dropped 5; count of bases not matched to a gene: 5. CDR3 coding DNA: TGTGCCAGCAGCCGACCCGGGACAGACAATGAGCAGTTCTTC. This sequence encodes CASSRPGTDNEQFF.

This chain uses TRBV7-6 with TRBJ1-2; 7 bases agree with TRBD1. CDR3 length equals 15 residues. Germline V gene lookup returns CDR1 SGHVS and CDR2 FNYEAQ. V lost 5 bases to trimming and J lost 8 bases; unmatched junction nucleotides: 14. CDR3 protein: CASSPRTGPAEGYTF. In DNA, the CDR3 is TGTGCCAGCAGCCCCCGGACAGGACCCGCGGAGGGCTACACCTTC.

The chain uses TRBV7-6 and TRBJ1-1, with D tentatively TRBD1 (5 bases). This CDR3 region has 15 residues. The germline V gene has CDR1 SGHVS and CDR2 FNYEAQ. V lost 1 base and J lost 1, with 10 bases in between. The CDR3 bases are TGTGCCAGCAGCTTAGATCCAGGGCGGAACACTGAAGCTTTCTTT. Protein product: CASSLDPGRNTEAFF. The full variable domain, completed using reference TRBV7-6 and TRBJ1-1, is GAGVSQSPRYKVTKRGQDVALRCDPISGHVSLYWYRQALGQGPEFLTYFNYEAQQDKSGLPNDRFSAERPEGSISTLTIQRTEQRDSAMYRCASSLDPGRNTEAFFGQGTRLTVV.

V gene TRBV4-3 combines with J gene TRBJ1-2, with no clear D. In germline, CDR1 is LGHNA, CDR2 YSLEER. The CDR3 spans 14 residues. V shed 3 bases and J shed 6 bases, with 14 bases lying between them. The CDR3 is CASSQARGRDGYTF. CDR3 in DNA: TGCGCCAGCAGCCAGGCACGAGGGCGCGATGGCTACACCTTC.

The gene calls are TRBV7-9 and TRBJ2-5, with 8 bases lining up with TRBD2. The length of the CDR3 is 17 residues. In germline, CDR1 is SEHNR, CDR2 FQNEAQ (reference sequence). The V segment lost 2 bases and the J segment 3 bases; nucleotides outside the gene matches: 11. CDR3 in DNA: TGTGCCAGCAGCTTACCCACCTCCGGGACTAGTAAAGAGACCCAGTACTTC. It encodes CASSLPTSGTSKETQYF.

The table lists this clone with a count of one. DNA of the CDR3: TGCGCCAGCAGCCAAACAGGGTTCAACCAGCCCCAGCATTTT. This translates into CASSQTGFNQPQHF. This chain connects TRBV4-3 to TRBJ1-5; TRBD1 is a possible D gene (6 bases). Germline CDR1 reads LGHNA; CDR2 reads YSLEER. Trimming took 2 bases from V and 7 from J, leaving 12 bases between them. The CDR3 is made up of 14 amino acids.

The chain is built from TRBV7-9 and TRBJ1-1; D possibly corresponds to TRBD1 (5 bases). The V end lost 0 bases, the J end lost 0 bases, and 20 bases lay between the germline ends. From germline, CDR1 is SEHNR and CDR2 FQNEAQ (reference sequence). The CDR3 has 19 amino acids. The CDR3 DNA reads TGTGCCAGCAGCTTAGCGCGCGGGACGGATGTCATTATGAACACTGAAGCTTTCTTT. It yields the protein CASSLARGTDVIMNTEAFF. The full variable domain, with the rest looked up from reference TRBV7-9 and TRBJ1-1, is DTGVSQNPRHKITKRGQNVTFRCDPISEHNRLYWYRQTLGQGPEFLTYFQNEAQLEKSRLLSDRFSAERPKGSFSTLEIQRTEQGDSAMYLCASSLARGTDVIMNTEAFFGQGTRLTVV.

The chain combines TRBV13 with TRBJ1-1, with TRBD1 identical over 9 bases. The V gene end was trimmed by 1 base and the J gene end by 6 bases; junction bases not matched to a gene: 3. In germline, CDR1 is PRHDT, CDR2 FYEKMQ (reference sequence). The length of the CDR3 is 14 residues. CDR3 bases: TGTGCCAGCAGCTTAGAAGGGACAGGGCCTGAAGCTTTCTTT. It yields the protein CASSLEGTGPEAFF. Full variable domain (rest looked up from reference TRBV13 and TRBJ1-1): AAGVIQSPRHLIKEKRETATLKCYPIPRHDTVYWYQQGPGQDPQFLISFYEKMQSDKGSIPDRFSAQQFSDYHSELNMSSLELGDSALYFCASSLEGTGPEAFFGQGTRLTVV.

The chain has TRBV2 and TRBJ1-1; TRBD1 might be the D (5 bases). Looked up from germline, CDR1 is SNHLY and CDR2 is FYNNEI. CDR3 length equals 13 residues. V lost 0 bases and J lost 5, with 7 bases in between. Here the CDR3 DNA reads TGTGCCAGCAGTGAAGCGCAGGGTACTGAAGCTTTCTTT. This encodes CASSEAQGTEAFF.

This clone turned up a few times. The genes are TRBV4-3 and TRBJ2-3, with unresolved D. The CDR3 is 15 amino acids. V was cut by 4 bases and J by 1 base, with 12 bases left in between. Germline V gene lookup returns CDR1 LGHNA and CDR2 YSLEER. CDR3: CASSPQRSGTDTQYF. In DNA form, the CDR3 reads TGCGCCAGCAGCCCCCAGAGGTCCGGCACAGATACGCAGTATTTT.

This chain joins TRBV11-3 and TRBJ2-7; tentative D call: TRBD2 (5 bases). CDR3 length equals 14 residues. Germline CDR1 and CDR2: SGHNT and YENEEA. V was shortened by 1 base and J by 3 bases, with 10 bases between the two germline ends. This chain's CDR3 is CASSLGSGIYEQYF. The CDR3 DNA reads as TGTGCCAGCAGCTTAGGGTCGGGGATCTACGAGCAGTACTTC.

This chain uses TRBV27 with TRBJ2-3; D is undetermined. V was clipped by 5 bases and J by 6 bases, with 18 bases between them. Germline values: CDR1 MNHEY, CDR2 SMNVEV (reference sequence). CDR3 length: 15 residues. The CDR3 is CASSIELPGLDTQYF. CDR3 in DNA: TGTGCCAGCAGTATCGAACTCCCGGGTCTGGATACGCAGTATTTT.

This clone was seen more than once but under ten times. The CDR3: CASSLGVGGYEQYF. The CDR3 DNA follows: TGTGCCAGCAGTTTAGGGGTAGGAGGATACGAGCAGTACTTC. The rearrangement joins TRBV28 to TRBJ2-7; D is possibly TRBD2 (5 bases). Germline CDR1 and CDR2: MDHEN and SYDVKM. The CDR3 is made up of 14 amino acids. V lost 2 bases, J lost 4 bases, and 12 bases lay in between.

This sequence joins TRBV6-5 and TRBJ1-5; D is ambiguous. Germline V gene data show CDR1 as MNHEY and CDR2 as SVGAGI. Trimming pared 6 bases from V and 7 bases from J, leaving 19 bases between. The CDR3 length is 15 residues. CDR3 amino acids: CASRRADLPRQPQHF. Here the CDR3 DNA reads TGTGCCAGCAGGAGGGCGGACCTCCCCAGACAGCCCCAGCATTTT.

V usage is TRBV10-1 and J usage is TRBJ2-1, with D perhaps TRBD2 (6 bases). CDR3 length: 14 amino acids. Trimming took 2 bases from V and 7 from J, leaving 12 bases between them. CDR1 and CDR2 (germline): WNHNN, SYGVQD (reference sequence). CDR3: CASSEGRGGNEQFF. The CDR3 coding sequence is TGCGCCAGCAGTGAGGGTAGGGGAGGAAATGAGCAGTTCTTC.

The CDR3 here is CASSSPLGQGSRADTQYF. The CDR3 nucleotides read TGTGCCAGCAGCTCCCCCCTGGGACAGGGTTCTCGTGCAGATACGCAGTATTTT. The rearrangement uses TRBV7-9 and TRBJ2-3, with 9 bases fitting TRBD1. Germline CDR1 is SEHNR and CDR2 is FQNEAQ (reference sequence). Losses at the gene ends were 4 bases for V and 4 bases for J; bases not matched to a gene: 15. The CDR3 totals 18 residues.

The chain links TRBV19 to TRBJ2-7, with a possible D match to TRBD1 (5 bases). V lost 8 bases to trimming and J lost 0 bases, with 11 bases between them. From germline, CDR1 is LNHDA and CDR2 SQIVND (reference sequence). This CDR3 is 13 amino acids long. The CDR3 here is CASSGKSSYEQYF. The CDR3 DNA reads TGTGCCAGTTCAGGGAAAAGCTCCTACGAGCAGTACTTC.

This chain uses TRBV27 with TRBJ2-7; TRBD1 aligns across 7 bases. The CDR3 is made up of 13 amino acids. Germline assignment: CDR1 MNHEY and CDR2 SMNVEV (reference sequence). V gave up 8 bases and J gave up 3 bases; unmatched junction bases: 7. The CDR3 protein is CASAFGQVYEQYF. CDR3 bases: TGTGCCAGCGCCTTTGGACAGGTCTACGAGCAGTACTTC.

The chain combines TRBV23-1 with TRBJ1-4; D gene unclear. TRBV23-1 falls under the ORF class, with uncertain function. The V end lost 6 bases, the J end lost 6 bases, and 14 bases lay between the germline ends. This CDR3 region has 14 residues. DNA of the CDR3: TGCGCCAGCAGGAAGGGAGTGTGGTATGAAAAACTGTTTTTT. Its translation is CASRKGVWYEKLFF.

This chain links TRBV9 with TRBJ1-5; 9 bases agree with TRBD1. The germline gives CDR1 SGDLS, CDR2 YYNGEE. The length of the CDR3 is 16 residues. The ends lost 4 bases at V and 4 bases at J; junction bases unmatched: 9. The CDR3 coding sequence is TGTGCCAGCAGCCCCGGGACAGGGAATGTGAATCAGCCCCAGCATTTT. This encodes CASSPGTGNVNQPQHF. Combining the CDR3 with reference TRBV9 and TRBJ1-5 gives the whole variable domain DSGVTQTPKHLITATGQRVTLRCSPRSGDLSVYWYQQSLDQGLQFLIQYYNGEERAKGNILERFSAQQFPDLHSELNLSSLELGDSALYFCASSPGTGNVNQPQHFGDGTRLSIL.